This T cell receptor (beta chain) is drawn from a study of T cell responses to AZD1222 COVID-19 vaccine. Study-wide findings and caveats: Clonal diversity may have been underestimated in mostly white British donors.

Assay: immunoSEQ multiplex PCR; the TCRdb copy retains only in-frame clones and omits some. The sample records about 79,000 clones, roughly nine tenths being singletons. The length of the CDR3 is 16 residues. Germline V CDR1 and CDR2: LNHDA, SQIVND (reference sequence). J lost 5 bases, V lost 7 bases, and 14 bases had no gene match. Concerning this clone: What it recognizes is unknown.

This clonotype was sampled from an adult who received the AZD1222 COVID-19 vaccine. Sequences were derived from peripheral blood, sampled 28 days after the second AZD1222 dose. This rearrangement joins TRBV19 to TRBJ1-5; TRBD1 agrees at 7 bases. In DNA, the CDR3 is TGTGCCAGTATCAAGGGGGCAGCGGTAGGAGATCAGCCCCAGCATTTT. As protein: CASIKGAAVGDQPQHF.